This T cell receptor beta chain was found in a study of T-cell reconstitution after alpha-beta-depleted transplantation in children. Study-level points and caveats: Several hundred expanded graft clones reportedly supplied alpha-beta T cells about two months after transplant. Several patients had high TCRbeta diversity at day 60; it came from surviving recipient T cells and thymic progenitors. Once a year had passed after transplant, T-cell counts and diversity came mostly from newly produced T cells.

V was clipped by 9 bases and J by 6 bases, with 12 bases between them. CDR3 length: 12 residues. Unique molecular identifiers were incorporated during preparation of the TCRbeta library. TCRdb passed the PCR reads through MiXCR, listing each CDR3 protein once. The data show roughly 420,000 distinct CDR3 sequences, 15% to 20% seen once. To note about this clonotype: Antigen: not known.

The chain recombines TRBV12-3 or TRBV12-4 with TRBJ1-5; TRBD1 might be the D (6 bases). This clonotype originated in a boy under three years old who had a stem cell transplant for Wiskott-Aldrich syndrome, so the T cells may come from the graft donor. The input for sequencing was PBMCs, mostly from graft donor cells, taken 360 days after TCRalphabeta/CD19-depleted stem cell transplant. The CDR3 region is CASRGDGQPQHF. CDR3 DNA sequence: TGTGCCAGTAGGGGGGATGGTCAGCCCCAGCATTTT.